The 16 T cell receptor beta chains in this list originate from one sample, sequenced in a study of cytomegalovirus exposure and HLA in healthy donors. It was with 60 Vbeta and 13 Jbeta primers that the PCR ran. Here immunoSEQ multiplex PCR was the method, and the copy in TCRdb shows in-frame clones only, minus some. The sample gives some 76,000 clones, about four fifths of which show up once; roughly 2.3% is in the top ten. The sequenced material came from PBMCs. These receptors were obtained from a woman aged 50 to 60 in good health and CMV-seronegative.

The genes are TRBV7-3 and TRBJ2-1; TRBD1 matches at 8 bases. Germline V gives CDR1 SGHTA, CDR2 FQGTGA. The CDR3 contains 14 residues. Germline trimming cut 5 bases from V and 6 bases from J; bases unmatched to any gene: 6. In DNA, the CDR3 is TGTGCCAGCAGCAGGGGGACAGGAAGCAATGAGCAGTTCTTC. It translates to CASSRGTGSNEQFF.

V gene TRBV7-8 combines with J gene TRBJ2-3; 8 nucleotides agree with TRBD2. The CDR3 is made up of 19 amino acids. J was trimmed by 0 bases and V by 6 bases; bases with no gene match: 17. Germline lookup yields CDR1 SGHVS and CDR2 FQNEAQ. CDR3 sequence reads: CASSNPAGSAGGSTDTQYF. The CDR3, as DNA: TGTGCCAGCAGTAACCCCGCAGGGTCTGCGGGGGGTAGCACAGATACGCAGTATTTT.

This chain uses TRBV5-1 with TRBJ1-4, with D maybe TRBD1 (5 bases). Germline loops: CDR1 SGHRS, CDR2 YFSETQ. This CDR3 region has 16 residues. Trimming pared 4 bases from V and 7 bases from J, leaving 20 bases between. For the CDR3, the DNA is TGCGCCAGCAGCCCTCAGGACACGAGGTTTGGTGAAAAACTGTTTTTT. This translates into CASSPQDTRFGEKLFF.

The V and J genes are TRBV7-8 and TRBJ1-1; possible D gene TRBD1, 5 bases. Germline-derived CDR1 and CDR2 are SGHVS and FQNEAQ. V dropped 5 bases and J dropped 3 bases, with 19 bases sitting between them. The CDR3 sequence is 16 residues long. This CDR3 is CASSPSVRTPDTEAFF. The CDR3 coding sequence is TGTGCCAGCAGCCCCTCGGTTAGGACACCCGACACTGAAGCTTTCTTT.

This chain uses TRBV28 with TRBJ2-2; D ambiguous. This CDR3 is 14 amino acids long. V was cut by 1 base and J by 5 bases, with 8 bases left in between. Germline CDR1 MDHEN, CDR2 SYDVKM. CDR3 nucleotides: TGTGCCAGCAGTTTATCCACCGGGACCGGGGAGCTGTTTTTT. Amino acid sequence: CASSLSTGTGELFF.

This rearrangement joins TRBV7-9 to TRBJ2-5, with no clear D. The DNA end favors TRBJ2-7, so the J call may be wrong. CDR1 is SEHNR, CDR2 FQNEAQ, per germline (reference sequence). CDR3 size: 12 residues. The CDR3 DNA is TGTGCCAGCAGTCCACGCCGAAACGAGCAGTACTTC. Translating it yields CASSPRRNEQYF.

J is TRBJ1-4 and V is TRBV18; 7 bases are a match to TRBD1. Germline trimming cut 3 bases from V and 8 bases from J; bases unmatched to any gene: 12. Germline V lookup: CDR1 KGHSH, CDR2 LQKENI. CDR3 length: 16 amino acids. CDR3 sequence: CASSPGTGTASEKLFF. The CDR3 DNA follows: TGTGCCAGCTCACCCGGAACCGGGACAGCGTCGGAAAAACTGTTTTTT.

CDR3: CASSITGGRGETQYF. The CDR3 coding sequence is TGTGCCAGCAGTATTACAGGGGGGCGAGGAGAGACCCAGTACTTC. The chain couples TRBV7-9 to TRBJ2-5; 8 positions match TRBD1. This CDR3 spans 15 amino acids. The ends lost 6 bases at V and 4 bases at J; junction bases unmatched: 10. Germline assignment: CDR1 SEHNR and CDR2 FQNEAQ (reference sequence).

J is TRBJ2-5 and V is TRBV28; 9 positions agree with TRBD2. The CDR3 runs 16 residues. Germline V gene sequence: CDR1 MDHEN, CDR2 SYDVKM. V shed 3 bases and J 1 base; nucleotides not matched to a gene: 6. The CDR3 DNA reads TGTGCCAGCAGTTTCCTGACTAGCGGAACCCAAGAGACCCAGTACTTC. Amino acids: CASSFLTSGTQETQYF.

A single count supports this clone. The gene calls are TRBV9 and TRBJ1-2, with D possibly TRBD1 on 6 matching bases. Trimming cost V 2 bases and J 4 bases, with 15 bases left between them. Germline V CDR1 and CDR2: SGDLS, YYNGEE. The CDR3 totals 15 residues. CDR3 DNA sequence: TGTGCCAGCAGCGTCTCAGAACAGGGAACCTATGGCTACACCTTC. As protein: CASSVSEQGTYGYTF.

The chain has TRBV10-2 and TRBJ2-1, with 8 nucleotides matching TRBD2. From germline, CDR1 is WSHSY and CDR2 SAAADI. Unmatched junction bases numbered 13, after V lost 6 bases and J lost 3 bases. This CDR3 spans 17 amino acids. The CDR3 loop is CASRPSKSGSIYNEQFF. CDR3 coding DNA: TGCGCCAGCAGACCCTCGAAGAGCGGGAGTATCTACAATGAGCAGTTCTTC.

CDR3 DNA: TGTGCCAGCAGTACCTCTAGCGGGAGACCAGATACGCAGTATTTT. It specifies CASSTSSGRPDTQYF. This chain connects TRBV6-6 to TRBJ2-3; 10 nucleotides agree with TRBD2. Trimming cost V 5 bases and J 4 bases; bases outside gene matches: 6. Germline CDR1 is MNHNY and CDR2 is SVGAGI (reference sequence). CDR3 length: 15 residues.

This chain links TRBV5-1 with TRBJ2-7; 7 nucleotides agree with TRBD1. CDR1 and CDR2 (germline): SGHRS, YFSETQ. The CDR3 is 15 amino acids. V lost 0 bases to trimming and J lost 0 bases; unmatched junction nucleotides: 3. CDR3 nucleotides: TGCGCCAGCAGCTTGGGGGGACAGTTCTCCTACGAGCAGTACTTC. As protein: CASSLGGQFSYEQYF.

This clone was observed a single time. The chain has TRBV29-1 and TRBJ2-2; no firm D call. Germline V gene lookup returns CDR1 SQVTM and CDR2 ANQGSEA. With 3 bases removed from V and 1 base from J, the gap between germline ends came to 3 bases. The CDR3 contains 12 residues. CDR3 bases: TGCAGCGTTGATAGGAACACCGGGGAGCTGTTTTTT. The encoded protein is CSVDRNTGELFF.

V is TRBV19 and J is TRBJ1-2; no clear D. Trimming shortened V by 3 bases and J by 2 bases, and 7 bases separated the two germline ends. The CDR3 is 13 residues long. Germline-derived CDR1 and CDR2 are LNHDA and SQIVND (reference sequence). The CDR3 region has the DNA TGTGCCAGTAGTATCTCCGGGAACTATGGCTACACCTTC. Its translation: CASSISGNYGYTF.

The CDR3, as DNA: TGTGCCAGCGCGCAGGGGGGCGGTCAGCCCCAGCATTTT. Protein product: CASAQGGGQPQHF. The rearrangement joins TRBV5-6 to TRBJ1-5; 7 positions agree with TRBD1. The CDR3 sequence is 13 residues long. V shed 7 bases and J 6 bases; nucleotides not matched to a gene: 7. Germline V gene data show CDR1 as SGHDT and CDR2 as YYEEEE. Full variable domain (outside the CDR3, taken from reference TRBV5-6 and TRBJ1-5): DAGVTQSPTHLIKTRGQQVTLRCSPKSGHDTVSWYQQALGQGPQFIFQYYEEEERQRGNFPDRFSGHQFPNYSSELNVNALLLGDSALYLCASAQGGGQPQHFGDGTRLSIL.